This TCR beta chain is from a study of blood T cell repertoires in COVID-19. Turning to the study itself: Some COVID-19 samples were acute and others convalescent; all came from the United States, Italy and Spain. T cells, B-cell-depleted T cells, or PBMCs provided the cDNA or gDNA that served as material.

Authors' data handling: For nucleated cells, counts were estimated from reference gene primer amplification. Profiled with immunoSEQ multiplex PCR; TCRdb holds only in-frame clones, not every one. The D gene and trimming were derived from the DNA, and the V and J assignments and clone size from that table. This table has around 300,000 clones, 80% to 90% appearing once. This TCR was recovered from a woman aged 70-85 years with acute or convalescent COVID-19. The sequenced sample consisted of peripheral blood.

As DNA, the CDR3 is TGTGCCAGTAGTCCCCGCGAATATGGAAACACCATATATTTT. It encodes CASSPREYGNTIYF. V gene TRBV19 combines with J gene TRBJ1-3; D gene ambiguous. Germline loops: CDR1 LNHDA, CDR2 SQIVND (reference sequence). The V gene lost 5 bases and the J gene lost 3 bases, with 11 bases spanning the gap. The CDR3 consists of 14 residues.